The 6 T cell receptor beta chains below come from one sample, sequenced in a study of T cell repertoires in cytomegalovirus infection. No antigen is known for these receptors. Using its own MiXCR run on the reads, TCRdb lists one record per CDR3 protein. The sample records some 350,000 distinct CDR3 sequences, 29% being singletons. Sequenced material: cultured PBMCs, taken from culture after CMV antigen stimulation. The receptors shown here come from a human donor in good health (CMV status not recorded). Some clones in this sample may be carry-over from other donors' samples.

The V call is TRBV5-1, the J call TRBJ1-4; 9 nucleotides match TRBD1. This CDR3 has 15 amino acids. CDR1 SGHRS and CDR2 YFSETQ come from the germline V gene. V lost 4 bases, J lost 5 bases, and 6 bases stayed unmatched. The CDR3 region has the DNA TGCGCCAGCAGCCCTGGGACAGGGCGGAATGAAAAACTGTTTTTT. Residues: CASSPGTGRNEKLFF.

This clonotype has just one count. The J gene is TRBJ1-6, the V gene TRBV14; D unresolved. The CDR3 is 12 residues long. Germline loops: CDR1 SGHDN, CDR2 FVKESK. V lost 3 bases, J lost 10 bases, and 7 bases lay in between. The CDR3: CASSHPRSPLHF. CDR3 DNA sequence: TGTGCCAGCAGCCACCCCCGGTCACCCCTCCACTTT.

The chain has TRBV11-2 and TRBJ1-1; D unclear. Trimming removed 3 bases at V and 1 base at J, with 9 bases between. CDR1 and CDR2 (germline): SGHAT, FQNNGV. This CDR3 has 14 residues. In DNA, the CDR3 is TGTGCCAGCAGCTTCCGTATGGAGAACACTGAAGCTTTCTTT. It translates to CASSFRMENTEAFF.

This clonotype was counted once. The chain has TRBV6-5 and TRBJ1-5; D possibly corresponds to TRBD1 (5 bases). V was trimmed by 3 bases and J by 3 bases, leaving 12 bases between them. Per the germline V gene, CDR1 is MNHEY and CDR2 is SVGAGI. The CDR3 covers 15 residues. CDR3 loop: CASSYSGQLNQPQHF. In nucleotides, the CDR3 is TGTGCCAGCAGTTATTCGGGGCAGCTCAATCAGCCCCAGCATTTT.

This clonotype was seen a handful of times. The rearrangement links TRBV19 to TRBJ2-7; D unclear. The V gene's germline CDR1 is LNHDA and CDR2 SQIVND (reference sequence). With 1 base removed from V and 3 bases from J, the gap between germline ends came to 10 bases. The CDR3 covers 14 residues. The CDR3 DNA follows: TGTGCCAGTAGTATAGGCCCGGAAAGCTACGAGCAGTACTTC. Encoded protein: CASSIGPESYEQYF.

This clonotype was picked up many times. This sequence joins TRBV29-1 and TRBJ1-2; a weak D match, TRBD1 (5 bases). Trimming took off 0 bases at V and 5 bases at J, with 16 bases between the two ends. The CDR3 contains 15 residues. Germline V gene lookup returns CDR1 SQVTM and CDR2 ANQGSEA. In DNA, the CDR3 is TGCAGCGTTGAAGATACCCAGGGCTGGAGATATGGCTACACCTTC. Translation gives CSVEDTQGWRYGYTF.